The 23 T cell receptor beta chains below come from one sample, sequenced in a study of blood T cell repertoires in COVID-19. TCRdb's table, derived via immunoSEQ multiplex PCR, lists solely in-frame clones and lacks some. The sample carries hundreds of thousands of clones, about 83% recorded once. Sequencing was done on a sample of PBMCs or T cells enriched from blood (not recorded which). These receptors originate from a middle-aged woman who had been exposed to COVID-19.

With regard to this clone: One junction end does not reproduce the germline sequence, and a read error may be involved. The J gene is TRBJ2-3, the V gene TRBV28, with D possibly being TRBD2 (6 bases). The CDR3 covers 12 residues. Germline CDR1 MDHEN, CDR2 SYDVKM. CDR3: CAESGGSDKQYF. DNA of the CDR3: TGTGCCGAGAGTGGGGGGTCAGATAAGCAGTATTTT.

The genes are TRBV7-3 and TRBJ2-3; TRBD2 matches at 7 bases. The V gene's germline CDR1 is SGHTA and CDR2 FQGTGA. The CDR3 sequence is 15 residues long. V gave up 2 bases and J gave up 6 bases; unmatched junction bases: 8. CDR3 in DNA: TGTGCCAGCAGCTTATCGAGCGGGGTGGTGGATACGCAGTATTTT. Translating gives CASSLSSGVVDTQYF.

This clone was recorded only once. The rearrangement joins TRBV6-2 or TRBV6-3 to TRBJ2-7; a weak D match, TRBD2 (6 bases). Looked up from germline, CDR1 is MNHEY and CDR2 is SVGEGT. Deletions cut 5 bases from V and 2 bases from J, with 25 bases between. This CDR3 is 18 amino acids long. CDR3: CASSPLMDWGEQTYEQYF. CDR3 nucleotide sequence: TGTGCCAGCAGTCCGCTCATGGATTGGGGGGAACAGACCTACGAGCAGTACTTC.

The CDR3 loop is CASSSSGTGVSDTQYF. The CDR3 DNA sequence: TGTGCCAGCAGCTCTTCCGGGACAGGGGTTTCAGATACGCAGTATTTT. J is TRBJ2-3 and V is TRBV7-9; TRBD1 matches at 10 bases. This CDR3 is 16 amino acids long. The germline V gene has CDR1 SEHNR and CDR2 FQNEAQ (reference sequence). J lost 4 bases, V lost 4 bases, and 8 bases had no gene match.

This clone was detected only a few times. The chain joins TRBV6-6 to TRBJ2-7, with TRBD1 matching 11 bases. The V gene end was trimmed by 6 bases and the J gene end by 0 bases; junction bases not matched to a gene: 7. Germline V gene lookup returns CDR1 MNHNY and CDR2 SVGAGI (reference sequence). The CDR3 is 16 amino acids. CDR3: CASSSTGTGGSYEQYF. The CDR3 DNA sequence: TGTGCCAGCAGCTCCACCGGGACAGGGGGCTCCTACGAGCAGTACTTC.

The CDR3 nucleotides read TGTGCCAGCAGCTTTAGCGGGGGGTACTACGAGCAGTACTTC. Translation: CASSFSGGYYEQYF. The chain has TRBV5-4 and TRBJ2-7; 10 bases match TRBD2. V shed 2 bases, J shed 3 bases, and the junction held 2 bases outside the gene matches. Per the germline V gene, CDR1 is SGHNT and CDR2 is YYREEE (reference sequence). The CDR3 sequence is 14 residues long.

The genes are TRBV9 and TRBJ2-1, with 11 nucleotides matching TRBD1. Losses at the gene ends were 0 bases for V and 5 bases for J; bases not matched to a gene: 4. This CDR3 region has 16 residues. Germline V gene data show CDR1 as SGDLS and CDR2 as YYNGEE. CDR3 sequence (DNA): TGTGCCAGCAGCGTAGCTGGGACAGGGGGGGACAATGAGCAGTTCTTC. Protein product: CASSVAGTGGDNEQFF.

The rearrangement uses TRBV23-1 and TRBJ2-6, with 9 bases identical to TRBD1. TRBV23-1 is identified as an open reading frame with a role that is uncertain. The CDR3 consists of 19 residues. V gave up 4 bases and J gave up 0 bases; unmatched junction bases: 10. CDR3 loop: CASSRVRDRENSGANVLTF. The CDR3 nucleotides read TGCGCCAGCAGTCGCGTACGGGACAGGGAAAACTCTGGGGCCAACGTCCTGACTTTC.

This clone has just a few counts. The chain joins TRBV7-9 to TRBJ2-1; a weak D match, TRBD2 (7 bases). With 5 bases removed from V and 4 bases from J, the gap between germline ends came to 15 bases. CDR3 length equals 15 residues. Germline-derived CDR1 and CDR2 are SEHNR and FQNEAQ (reference sequence). In nucleotides, the CDR3 is TGTGCCAGCAGCCCATGGGGGGGCGGATACAATGAGCAGTTCTTC. This translates into CASSPWGGGYNEQFF. The full variable domain, with the rest looked up from reference TRBV7-9 and TRBJ2-1, is DTGVSQNPRHKITKRGQNVTFRCDPISEHNRLYWYRQTLGQGPEFLTYFQNEAQLEKSRLLSDRFSAERPKGSFSTLEIQRTEQGDSAMYLCASSPWGGGYNEQFFGPGTRLTVL.

The rearrangement links TRBV6-5 to TRBJ1-1; TRBD1 might be the D (6 bases). The CDR3 length is 14 residues. The germline V gene encodes CDR1 MNHEY and CDR2 SVGAGI. The germline V and J ends were trimmed by 10 bases and 3 bases, with 18 bases remaining between them. CDR3 residues: CATSLTGLDTEAFF. CDR3 in DNA: TGTGCCACAAGCCTTACAGGGCTGGACACTGAAGCTTTCTTT.

This chain connects TRBV28 to TRBJ2-5; 7 nucleotides match TRBD2. The length of the CDR3 is 14 residues. Germline values: CDR1 MDHEN, CDR2 SYDVKM. After removal of 8 bases from V and 4 bases from J, the junction contained 10 bases not matched to a gene. The CDR3 DNA reads as TGTGCCAGCGCAACGGGGGGAGGACGAGAGACCCAGTACTTC. Translating it yields CASATGGGRETQYF.

This chain links TRBV3-1 (or the pseudogene TRBV3-2) with TRBJ2-2; 7 bases map to TRBD2. The CDR3 extends over 18 amino acids. CDR1 and CDR2 from the germline V gene are LGHDT and YNNKEL (reference sequence). J was trimmed by 1 base and V by 0 bases; bases with no gene match: 8. The DNA of the CDR3 is TGTGCCAGCAGCCAAGACAATTGGCGGGGGAGGAACACCGGGGAGCTGTTTTTT. It yields the protein CASSQDNWRGRNTGELFF.

In its sample, this clone was seen once. The chain couples TRBV13 to TRBJ1-1, with 8 bases matching TRBD1. The CDR3 loop spans 14 amino acids. J lost 3 bases, V lost 5 bases, and 5 bases had no gene match. Germline V CDR1 and CDR2: PRHDT, FYEKMQ (reference sequence). The CDR3 DNA is TGTGCCAGCAGCGTCAGGACAGGGTACACTGAAGCTTTCTTT. Translated: CASSVRTGYTEAFF. The complete variable domain, with remaining parts taken from reference TRBV13 and TRBJ1-1, reads AAGVIQSPRHLIKEKRETATLKCYPIPRHDTVYWYQQGPGQDPQFLISFYEKMQSDKGSIPDRFSAQQFSDYHSELNMSSLELGDSALYFCASSVRTGYTEAFFGQGTRLTVV.

This clone appeared once. The CDR3 DNA sequence: TGTGCCAGCAGCACGACAGGGGTAGGAACCTACGAGCAGTACTTC. Amino acids: CASSTTGVGTYEQYF. The V call is TRBV5-5, the J call TRBJ2-7; 8 bases align to TRBD1. With V trimmed by 4 bases and J by 2 bases, 8 bases remained unmatched. Germline V gene sequence: CDR1 SGHKS, CDR2 YYEKEE (reference sequence). The length of the CDR3 is 15 residues.

The V and J genes are TRBV7-3 and TRBJ2-1, with 8 nucleotides matching TRBD2. With 5 bases clipped from V and 0 bases from J, the junction kept 6 bases outside the gene matches. This CDR3 has 16 amino acids. Germline V gene lookup returns CDR1 SGHTA and CDR2 FQGTGA. CDR3 in amino acids: CASSPGGQNSYNEQFF. The CDR3, as DNA: TGTGCCAGCAGCCCGGGGGGGCAAAACTCCTACAATGAGCAGTTCTTC.

V and J are TRBV19 and TRBJ1-2; 9 bases align to TRBD1. This CDR3 is built from 15 residues. V dropped 4 bases and J dropped 4; count of bases not matched to a gene: 7. Germline V gene data show CDR1 as LNHDA and CDR2 as SQIVND (reference sequence). In DNA, the CDR3 is TGTGCCAGTAGTACTGCGGGACAGGGACTCTATGGCTACACCTTC. Amino acids: CASSTAGQGLYGYTF.

The gene calls are TRBV12-3 or TRBV12-4 and TRBJ1-1; D remains unclear. The ends were cut back, 5 bases at V and 5 bases at J, with 9 bases in the middle. This CDR3 region has 12 residues. CDR3 nucleotides: TGTGCCAGCAGTGAAGCTTGGACTGAAGCTTTCTTT. Translated, it gives CASSEAWTEAFF.

The chain joins TRBV7-3 to TRBJ1-1; D remains ambiguous. The V end lost 1 base, the J end lost 1 base, and 4 bases lay between the germline ends. Looked up from germline, CDR1 is SGHTA and CDR2 is FQGTGA. The CDR3 spans 13 residues. CDR3 in amino acids: CASSLRANTEAFF. In DNA form, the CDR3 reads TGTGCCAGCAGCTTAAGGGCGAACACTGAAGCTTTCTTT.

V is TRBV19 and J is TRBJ2-3; 9 bases agree with TRBD2. The ends lost 3 bases at V and 6 bases at J; junction bases unmatched: 7. The CDR3 sequence is 15 residues long. Germline lookup yields CDR1 LNHDA and CDR2 SQIVND (reference sequence). The CDR3 reads CASSIRAGGPDTQYF. CDR3 DNA: TGTGCCAGTAGTATTAGGGCGGGGGGGCCGGATACGCAGTATTTT. The full variable domain, its missing parts supplied by reference TRBV19 and TRBJ2-3, is DGGITQSPKYLFRKEGQNVTLSCEQNLNHDAMYWYRQDPGQGLRLIYYSQIVNDFQKGDIAEGYSVSREKKESFPLTVTSAQKNPTAFYLCASSIRAGGPDTQYFGPGTRLTVL.

The rearrangement joins TRBV15 to TRBJ2-7, with 8 nucleotides matching TRBD1. In germline, CDR1 is LNHNV, CDR2 YYDKDF (reference sequence). V dropped 4 bases and J dropped 5; count of bases not matched to a gene: 1. The CDR3 sequence is 12 residues long. The CDR3 loop is CATSTDRDEQYF. The DNA of the CDR3 is TGTGCCACCAGCACGGACAGGGACGAGCAGTACTTC. Supplemented by reference TRBV15 and TRBJ2-7, the full variable domain reads DAMVIQNPRYQVTQFGKPVTLSCSQTLNHNVMYWYQQKSSQAPKLLFHYYDKDFNNEADTPDNFQSRRPNTSFCFLDIRSPGLGDTAMYLCATSTDRDEQYFGPGTRLTVT.

This clone was picked up one time. This sequence joins TRBV7-6 and TRBJ2-7; 7 bases match TRBD1. V was pared by 2 bases and J by 2 bases, with 3 bases of the junction left unmatched. Germline-derived CDR1 and CDR2 are SGHVS and FNYEAQ. This CDR3 region has 14 residues. CDR3: CASSLTGATYEQYF. DNA for the CDR3: TGTGCCAGCAGCTTAACAGGGGCAACCTACGAGCAGTACTTC.

The J gene is TRBJ1-3, the V gene TRBV28, with D uncertain. This CDR3 is 14 amino acids long. Trimming removed 1 base from V and 0 bases from J, with 4 bases in between. CDR1 MDHEN and CDR2 SYDVKM come from the germline V gene. The CDR3 nucleotides read TGTGCCAGCAGTTTATACAGCTCTGGAAACACCATATATTTT. It is translated as CASSLYSSGNTIYF.

This chain links TRBV10-2 with TRBJ1-2; D perhaps matches TRBD1 (6 bases). In germline, CDR1 is WSHSY, CDR2 SAAADI. This CDR3 comprises 13 residues. Trimming shortened V by 6 bases and J by 13 bases, and 21 bases separated the two germline ends. The CDR3 region has the DNA TGCGCCAGCAGCGAACAGGGTAATGGCTTAAGCACCTTC. Its protein is CASSEQGNGLSTF.